This T cell receptor beta chain was recovered during a study of T cells after yellow fever vaccination. Findings and caveats of the study: Few clonotypes appeared in both CD4 and CD8 compartments.

The CDR3 loop spans 19 amino acids. J lost 4 bases, V lost 3 bases, and 12 bases had no gene match. This clonotype was seen a handful of times. Antigen specificity is unknown. Via MiXCR, TCRdb re-called the 5' RACE reads, giving one row per CDR3 protein. The data contain approximately 510,000 distinct CDR3 sequences, roughly a fifth of them singletons. This TCR came from a man between 18 and 29 years old who received the YFV17D yellow fever vaccine. The rearrangement links TRBV12-3 or TRBV12-4 to TRBJ2-5, with 15 bases fitting TRBD2. This sample comprised PBMCs, obtained approximately 22 days after the first yellow fever vaccination. The CDR3 DNA sequence: TGTGCCAGCAGTTTCCTCGCCCCTCGGACTAGCGGGGGGGCAGAGACCCAGTACTTC. It codes for CASSFLAPRTSGGAETQYF.